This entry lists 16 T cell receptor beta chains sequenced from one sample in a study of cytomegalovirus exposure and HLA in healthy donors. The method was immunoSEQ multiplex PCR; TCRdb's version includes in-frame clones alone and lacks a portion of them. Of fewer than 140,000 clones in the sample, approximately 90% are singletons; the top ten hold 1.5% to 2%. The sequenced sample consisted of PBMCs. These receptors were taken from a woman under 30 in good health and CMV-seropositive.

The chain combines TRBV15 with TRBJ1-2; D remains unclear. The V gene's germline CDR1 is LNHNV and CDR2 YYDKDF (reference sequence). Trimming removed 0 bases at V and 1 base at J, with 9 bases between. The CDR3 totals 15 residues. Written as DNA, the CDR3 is TGTGCCACCAGCAGAGATATCGTTAGTAACTATGGCTACACCTTC. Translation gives CATSRDIVSNYGYTF.

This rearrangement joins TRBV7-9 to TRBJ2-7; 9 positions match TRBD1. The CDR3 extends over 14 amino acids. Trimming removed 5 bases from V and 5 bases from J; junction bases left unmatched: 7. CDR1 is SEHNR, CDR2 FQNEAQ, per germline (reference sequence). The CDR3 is CASSDGTGLDEQYF. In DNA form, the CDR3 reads TGTGCCAGCAGCGACGGGACAGGGTTAGACGAGCAGTACTTC.

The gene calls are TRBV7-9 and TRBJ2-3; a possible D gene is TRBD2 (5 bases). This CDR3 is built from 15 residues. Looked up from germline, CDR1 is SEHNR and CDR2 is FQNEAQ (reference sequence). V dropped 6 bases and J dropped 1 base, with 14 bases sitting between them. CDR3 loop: CASRLTRAGTDTQYF. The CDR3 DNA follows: TGTGCCAGCAGATTAACTAGGGCAGGCACAGATACGCAGTATTTT.

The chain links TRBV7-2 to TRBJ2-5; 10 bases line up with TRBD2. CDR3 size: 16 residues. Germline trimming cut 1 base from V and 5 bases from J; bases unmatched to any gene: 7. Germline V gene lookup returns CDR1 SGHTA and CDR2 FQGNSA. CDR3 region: CASSLEVAGGWETQYF. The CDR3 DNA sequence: TGTGCCAGCAGCTTAGAGGTAGCGGGGGGCTGGGAGACCCAGTACTTC.

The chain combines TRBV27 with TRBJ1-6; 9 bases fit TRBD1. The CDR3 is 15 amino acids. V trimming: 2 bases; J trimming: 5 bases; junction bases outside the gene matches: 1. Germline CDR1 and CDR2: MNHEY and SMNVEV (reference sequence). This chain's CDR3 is CASSLGDRDNSPLHF. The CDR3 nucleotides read TGTGCCAGCAGTTTAGGGGACAGGGATAATTCACCCCTCCACTTT.

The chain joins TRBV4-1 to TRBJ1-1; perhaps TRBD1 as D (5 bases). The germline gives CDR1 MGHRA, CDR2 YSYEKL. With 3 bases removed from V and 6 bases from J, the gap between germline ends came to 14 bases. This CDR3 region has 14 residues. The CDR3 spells CASSQGLLYSEAFF. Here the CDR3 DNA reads TGCGCCAGCAGCCAGGGACTTCTATATTCTGAAGCTTTCTTT.

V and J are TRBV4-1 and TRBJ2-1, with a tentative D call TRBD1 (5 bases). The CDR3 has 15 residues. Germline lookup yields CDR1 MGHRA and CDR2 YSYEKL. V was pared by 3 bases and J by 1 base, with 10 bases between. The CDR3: CASSHGQGSYNEQFF. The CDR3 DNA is TGCGCCAGCAGCCATGGGCAGGGTTCCTACAATGAGCAGTTCTTC.

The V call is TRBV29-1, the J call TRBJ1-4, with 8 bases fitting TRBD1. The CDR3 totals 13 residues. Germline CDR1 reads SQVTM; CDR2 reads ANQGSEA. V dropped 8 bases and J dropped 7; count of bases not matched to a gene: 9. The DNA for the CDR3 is TGCAGCACCTCGACAGGGGCGGGTGAAAAACTGTTTTTT. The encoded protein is CSTSTGAGEKLFF.

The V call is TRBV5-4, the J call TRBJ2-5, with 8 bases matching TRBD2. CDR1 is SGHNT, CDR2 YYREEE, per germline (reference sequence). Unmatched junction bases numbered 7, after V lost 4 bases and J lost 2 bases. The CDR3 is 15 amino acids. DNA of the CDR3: TGTGCCAGCAGCCCCGGGGGGGACATACAAGAGACCCAGTACTTC. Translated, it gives CASSPGGDIQETQYF.

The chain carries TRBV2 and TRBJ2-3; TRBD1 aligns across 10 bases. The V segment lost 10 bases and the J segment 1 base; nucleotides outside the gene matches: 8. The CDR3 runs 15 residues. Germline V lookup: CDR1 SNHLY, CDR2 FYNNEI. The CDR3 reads CAIGVGTGGTDTQYF. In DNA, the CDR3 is TGTGCCATCGGGGTCGGGACAGGGGGCACAGATACGCAGTATTTT. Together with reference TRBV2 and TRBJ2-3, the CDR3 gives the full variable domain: EPEVTQTPSHQVTQMGQEVILRCVPISNHLYFYWYRQILGQKVEFLVSFYNNEISEKSEIFDDQFSVERPDGSNFTLKIRSTKLEDSAMYFCAIGVGTGGTDTQYFGPGTRLTVL.

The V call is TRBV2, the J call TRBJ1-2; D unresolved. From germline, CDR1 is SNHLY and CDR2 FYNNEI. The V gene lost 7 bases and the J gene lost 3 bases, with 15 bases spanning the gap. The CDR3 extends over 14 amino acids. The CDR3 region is CASIERAFDYGYTF. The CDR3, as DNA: TGTGCCAGCATCGAGAGGGCTTTCGACTATGGCTACACCTTC.

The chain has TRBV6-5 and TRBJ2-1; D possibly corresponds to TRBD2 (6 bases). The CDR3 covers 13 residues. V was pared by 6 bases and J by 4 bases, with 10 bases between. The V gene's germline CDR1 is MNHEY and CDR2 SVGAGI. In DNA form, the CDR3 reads TGTGCCAGCAGGGAGGGGAATTACAATGAGCAGTTCTTC. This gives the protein CASREGNYNEQFF.

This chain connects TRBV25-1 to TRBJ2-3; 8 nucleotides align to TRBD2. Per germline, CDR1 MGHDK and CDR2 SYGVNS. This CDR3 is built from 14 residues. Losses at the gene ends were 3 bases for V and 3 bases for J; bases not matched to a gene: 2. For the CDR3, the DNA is TGTGCCAGCAGTGACCCGGGGGGGACAGATACGCAGTATTTT. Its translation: CASSDPGGTDTQYF. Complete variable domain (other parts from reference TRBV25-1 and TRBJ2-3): EADIYQTPRYLVIGTGKKITLECSQTMGHDKMYWYQQDPGMELHLIHYSYGVNSTEKGDLSSESTVSRIRTEHFPLTLESARPSHTSQYLCASSDPGGTDTQYFGPGTRLTVL.

The CDR3 DNA is TGCAGCGCTACTAGTTCCACCGGGGAGCTGTTTTTT. Encoded protein: CSATSSTGELFF. The J gene is TRBJ2-2, the V gene TRBV29-1; D perhaps matches TRBD2 (5 bases). V shed 7 bases and J shed 4 bases, with 10 bases lying between them. The germline CDR1 and CDR2 sequences are SQVTM and ANQGSEA. The CDR3 covers 12 residues.

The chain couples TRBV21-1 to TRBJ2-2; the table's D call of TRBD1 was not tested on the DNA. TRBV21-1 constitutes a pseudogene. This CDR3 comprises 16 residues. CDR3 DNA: TGTGCCAGCAGCACAAGGGACAGGGCGAACACCGGGGAGCTGTTTTTT. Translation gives CASSTRDRANTGELFF.

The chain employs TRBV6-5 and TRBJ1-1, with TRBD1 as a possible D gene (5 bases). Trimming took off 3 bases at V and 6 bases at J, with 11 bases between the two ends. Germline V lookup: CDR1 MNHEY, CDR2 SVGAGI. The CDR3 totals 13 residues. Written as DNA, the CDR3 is TGTGCCAGCAGTTATTCCGGGGGGGCTGAAGCTTTCTTT. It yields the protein CASSYSGGAEAFF.